What follows describes a single T cell receptor (beta chain). Drawing of blood for sampling happened at baseline, at cycle 4 day 1, and at cycle 7 day 1. This sample stems from a study of OX40 agonist ivuxolimab in advanced cancers. The protocol was immunoSEQ multiplex PCR, while the TCRdb copy is restricted to in-frame clones and leaves out a portion. Of 55,000 to 65,000 clones listed, more than 85% are singletons. The CDR3 has 16 amino acids. Germline loops: CDR1 LNHDA, CDR2 SQIVND (reference sequence). Trimming took 4 bases from V and 1 from J; bases not matched to a gene: 8. This chain joins TRBV19 and TRBJ2-5, with 8 bases matching TRBD1. Sequencing was performed on CD4+ or CD8+ T cells sorted from blood, taken in a trial of the OX40 agonist ivuxolimab. The receptor's source is an adult with an advanced solid tumor such as melanoma, head and neck, liver or kidney cancer. The CDR3 bases are TGTGCCAGTAGTAACGGACAGGGACGGGCCCAAGAGACCCAGTACTTC. It specifies CASSNGQGRAQETQYF.